The following is a T cell receptor beta chain sequence with its context. The data derive from a study of blood T cell repertoires in COVID-19. This CDR3 contains 14 residues. Per germline, CDR1 SGHTA and CDR2 FQGNSA. Trimming cost V 5 bases and J 3 bases, with 12 bases left between them. Assay: immunoSEQ multiplex PCR; the TCRdb copy retains only in-frame clones and omits some. The data hold just under 60,000 clones, with 85% to 90% observed a single time. The clonotype comes from a human donor with active COVID-19. The donor label of this sample is uncertain. Material for sequencing was peripheral blood. This sequence joins TRBV7-2 and TRBJ2-3; unclear D gene. CDR3 in amino acids: CASSTRSRTDTQYF. CDR3 bases: TGTGCCAGCAGCACAAGGAGTAGGACAGATACGCAGTATTTT.